The T cell receptor (beta chain) under discussion was sequenced for a study of regulatory T cells in long-lasting Graves disease. Construction of the TCR beta libraries employed iRepertoire HTBI primers in conjunction with Arm-PCR of CDR3 regions. TCRdb ran MiXCR on the multiplex PCR reads and lists one entry per CDR3 protein. The table has 400,000 to 500,000 distinct CDR3 sequences, roughly 15% seen once. The CDR3 runs to 15 residues. Germline V gene data show CDR1 as SGHAT and CDR2 as FQNNGV. V shed 5 bases, J shed 10 bases, and the junction held 13 bases outside the gene matches. Regarding time point: newly diagnosed GD, antithyroid drugs for less than 3 months. Making the TCR library involved RNA that had been extracted from PBMCs. Separately, the same data were catalogued under a study of T cells in Graves' hyperthyroidism and ophthalmopathy. As reported in that work: The HTBI set primed first-round TCR CDR3 RT-PCR. Among thyroid clonotypes expanded above 0.001, most also appeared in blood.

The sequence derives from a young woman with Graves disease. Sample: peripheral blood mononuclear cells (PBMCs), taken at new diagnosis, from a patient treated with antithyroid drugs. V and J are TRBV11-2 and TRBJ2-1, with 8 bases that match TRBD1. In DNA, the CDR3 is TGTGCCAGCAGCCGACAGGGGCCGCCAGGTCACGAGCAGTTCTTC. This encodes CASSRQGPPGHEQFF.